This TCR beta chain was observed in a study of T cells in Graves' hyperthyroidism and ophthalmopathy. Study results and limitations: Model predictions of ophthalmopathy came a median around 6.5 months before onset.

Amplification targeted TCR beta CDR3 regions from RNA transcripts. When the TCR CDR3 underwent first-round RT-PCR, the HTBI primer set was used. In TCRdb, the multiplex PCR reads were re-called with MiXCR into one record per CDR3 protein. The sample lists hundreds of thousands of distinct CDR3 sequences, around 22% occurring once. The CDR3 loop spans 15 amino acids. Germline trimming cut 8 bases from V and 2 bases from J; bases unmatched to any gene: 10. Per germline, CDR1 MDHEN and CDR2 SYDVKM. This clonotype was seen many times. What it recognizes is unknown. Each ophthalmopathy patient scored at least 3 on the Clinical Activity Score and at least 4 on NOSPECS grade, with duration under 3 months.

This clonotype was sampled from a woman in her twenties or thirties with Graves' ophthalmopathy. Sequenced sample: blood. This rearrangement joins TRBV28 to TRBJ2-5; 8 bases agree with TRBD2. CDR3 loop: CASSAPGGIQETQYF. The CDR3 DNA reads as TGTGCCAGCTCTGCGCCGGGAGGGATACAAGAGACCCAGTACTTC.